The clone carrying this T cell receptor (beta chain) has at least ten counts. The TCR beta CDR3 regions underwent amplification using RNA transcripts as the source. The study used the HTBI primer set for a first-round RT-PCR of the TCR CDR3. TCRdb reprocessed the multiplex PCR reads with MiXCR, giving one entry per CDR3 protein. The table has about 300,000 distinct CDR3 sequences, about 25% seen once. The data are from a study of T cells in Graves' hyperthyroidism and ophthalmopathy. The clonotype originates from a man aged 40-49 years with Graves' hyperthyroidism that later progressed to Graves' ophthalmopathy. Sequencing was carried out using blood.

CDR3 amino acids: CASSLGARSDTGELFF. The CDR3 DNA is TGCGCCAGCAGCTTGGGGGCTCGATCGGACACCGGGGAGCTGTTTTTT. The V gene is TRBV5-1, the J gene TRBJ2-2; D ambiguous. The CDR3 consists of 16 residues. Germline CDR1 SGHRS, CDR2 YFSETQ. V lost 0 bases, J lost 3 bases, and 12 bases lay in between.